This note documents a single T cell receptor beta chain sequence. As yet, its antigen is unknown. This sample stems from a study of tumour-infiltrating T cells in Burkitt lymphoma. Study-wide context: This cohort included all epidemiological subtypes of Burkitt lymphoma. Survival, overall and progression-free, tracked with productive clonality. Broader study findings: Public clonotypes, several, appeared across numerous Burkitt lymphoma patients.

Germline CDR1 is SGHNT and CDR2 is YYREEE (reference sequence). V lost 0 bases and J 2 bases, leaving 14 bases between the germline ends. The CDR3 runs 16 residues. Libraries were prepared by immunoSEQ multiplex PCR; TCRdb keeps only in-frame clonotypes and omits some of them. The sample includes about 46,000 clones, 30% to 40% seen only once; the top ten take over 2.5%. The rearrangement links TRBV5-4 to TRBJ1-2, with D possibly matching TRBD1 (5 bases). The sequenced sample consisted of tumor tissue. The clonotype comes from a human donor with Burkitt lymphoma. In DNA, the CDR3 is TGTGCCAGCAGCTTGGGTCATATCGGGGGGAACTATGGCTACACCTTC. Translating gives CASSLGHIGGNYGYTF.